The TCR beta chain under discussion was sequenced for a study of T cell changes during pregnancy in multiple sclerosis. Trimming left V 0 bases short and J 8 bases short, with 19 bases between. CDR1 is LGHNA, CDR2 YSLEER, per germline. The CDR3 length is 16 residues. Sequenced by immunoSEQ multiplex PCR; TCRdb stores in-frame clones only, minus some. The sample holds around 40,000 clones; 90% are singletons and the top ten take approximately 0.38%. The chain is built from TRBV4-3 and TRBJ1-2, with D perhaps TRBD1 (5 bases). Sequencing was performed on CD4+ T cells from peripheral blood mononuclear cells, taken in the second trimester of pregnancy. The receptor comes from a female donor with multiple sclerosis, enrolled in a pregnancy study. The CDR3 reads CASSQDNRPGRRGYTF. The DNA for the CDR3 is TGCGCCAGCAGCCAAGATAATAGACCAGGGAGGCGCGGCTACACCTTC.